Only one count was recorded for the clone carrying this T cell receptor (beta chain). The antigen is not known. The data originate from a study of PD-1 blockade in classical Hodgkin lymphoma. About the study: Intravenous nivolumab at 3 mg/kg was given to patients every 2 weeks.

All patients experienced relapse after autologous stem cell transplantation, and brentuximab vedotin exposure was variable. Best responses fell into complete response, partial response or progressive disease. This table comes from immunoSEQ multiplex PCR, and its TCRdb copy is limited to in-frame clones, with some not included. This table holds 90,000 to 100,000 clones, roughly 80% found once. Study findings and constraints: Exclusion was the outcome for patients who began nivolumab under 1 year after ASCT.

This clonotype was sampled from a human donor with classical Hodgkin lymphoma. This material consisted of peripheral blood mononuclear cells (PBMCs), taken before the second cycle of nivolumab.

The CDR3 coding sequence is TGTGCCAGCAGACCGAGAGACCGGATCAACACTGAAGCTTTCTTT. It specifies CASRPRDRINTEAFF. The V gene is TRBV27, the J gene TRBJ1-1, with D unresolved. Germline V lookup: CDR1 MNHEY, CDR2 SMNVEV (reference sequence). V lost 6 bases, J lost 2 bases, and 16 bases lay in between. This CDR3 spans 15 amino acids.